One sample yielded the 21 T cell receptor beta chains listed below, sequenced in a study of blood T cell repertoires in COVID-19. Libraries were prepared by immunoSEQ multiplex PCR; TCRdb keeps only in-frame clonotypes and omits some of them. The sample lists tens of thousands of clones, about four fifths occurring once. Sample: peripheral blood. Receptor source: a human donor in a cohort sampled during active COVID-19.

The chain uses TRBV2 and TRBJ1-2; TRBD1 is a possible D gene (6 bases). Germline CDR1 SNHLY, CDR2 FYNNEI. The CDR3 sequence is 13 residues long. Trimming took off 0 bases at V and 5 bases at J, with 7 bases between the two ends. CDR3 DNA: TGTGCCAGCAGTGAAGCGGGGACATATGGCTACACCTTC. Translation gives CASSEAGTYGYTF.

V gene TRBV6-5 combines with J gene TRBJ2-7; D perhaps matches TRBD1 (6 bases). In germline, CDR1 is MNHEY, CDR2 SVGAGI. The CDR3 extends over 15 amino acids. The ends were cut back, 6 bases at V and 5 bases at J, with 20 bases in the middle. The CDR3 reads CASRSRPGRDNEQYF. CDR3 in DNA: TGTGCCAGCAGATCCCGCCCAGGCAGGGACAACGAGCAGTACTTC.

The gene calls are TRBV9 and TRBJ1-4, with a tentative D call TRBD1 (5 bases). Deletions cut 4 bases from V and 4 bases from J, with 11 bases between. The length of the CDR3 is 14 residues. Germline assignment: CDR1 SGDLS and CDR2 YYNGEE. The CDR3 DNA is TGTGCCAGCAGCCTGGGGCCCGGTAATGAAAAACTGTTTTTT. It is translated as CASSLGPGNEKLFF.

V usage is TRBV7-2 and J usage is TRBJ2-3; TRBD1 aligns across 10 bases. With 4 bases clipped from V and 6 bases from J, the junction kept 4 bases outside the gene matches. From germline, CDR1 is SGHTA and CDR2 FQGNSA. This CDR3 region has 14 residues. The CDR3 bases are TGTGCCAGCAGCTCGAGACAGGGGGCGGATACGCAGTATTTT. This codes for CASSSRQGADTQYF.

This chain uses TRBV2 with TRBJ1-1, with D perhaps TRBD1 (6 bases). This CDR3 is built from 15 residues. Trimming removed 6 bases at V and 6 bases at J, with 20 bases between. The germline gives CDR1 SNHLY, CDR2 FYNNEI. The CDR3 region is CASRGGPEGQSEAFF. CDR3 sequence (DNA): TGTGCCAGCAGGGGGGGGCCGGAGGGTCAATCTGAAGCTTTCTTT.

The CDR3 is CAISESGTGPYEQYF. DNA of the CDR3: TGTGCCATCAGTGAGTCGGGGACAGGGCCCTACGAGCAGTACTTC. The rearrangement links TRBV10-3 to TRBJ2-7; the match to TRBD1 covers 9 bases. V trimming: 0 bases; J trimming: 2 bases; junction bases outside the gene matches: 2. This CDR3 spans 15 amino acids. Germline assignment: CDR1 ENHRY and CDR2 SYGVKD.

The V gene is TRBV9, the J gene TRBJ1-2; the match to TRBD1 covers 8 bases. The ends lost 2 bases at V and 3 bases at J; junction bases unmatched: 3. CDR1 SGDLS and CDR2 YYNGEE come from the germline V gene. This CDR3 has 14 amino acids. DNA for the CDR3: TGTGCCAGCAGCGTCTCGGGACAGGACTATGGCTACACCTTC. The encoded protein is CASSVSGQDYGYTF.

V and J are TRBV7-2 and TRBJ1-2, with TRBD1 matching 7 bases. This CDR3 has 15 amino acids. Trimming cost V 5 bases and J 7 bases; bases outside gene matches: 13. Germline V lookup: CDR1 SGHTA, CDR2 FQGNSA. The CDR3 bases are TGTGCCAGCAGCCTGGGACAGCCCTCAAGTGGTGGCTACACCTTC. Protein sequence: CASSLGQPSSGGYTF.

This chain joins TRBV5-1 and TRBJ2-2; 7 positions agree with TRBD2. Unmatched junction bases numbered 6, after V lost 3 bases and J lost 4 bases. This CDR3 has 15 residues. Per the germline V gene, CDR1 is SGHRS and CDR2 is YFSETQ. CDR3 sequence reads: CASSYGRTGTGELFF. CDR3 nucleotides: TGCGCCAGCAGCTACGGGAGGACTGGCACCGGGGAGCTGTTTTTT.

The gene calls are TRBV5-1 and TRBJ1-4; weak D call: TRBD1 (5 bases). V was cut by 0 bases and J by 3 bases, with 9 bases left in between. This CDR3 comprises 15 residues. CDR1 and CDR2 (germline): SGHRS, YFSETQ. The CDR3 region is CASSLVDNANEKLFF. In nucleotides, the CDR3 is TGCGCCAGCAGCTTGGTGGACAACGCTAATGAAAAACTGTTTTTT. The whole variable domain, remainder taken from reference TRBV5-1 and TRBJ1-4, is KAGVTQTPRYLIKTRGQQVTLSCSPISGHRSVSWYQQTPGQGLQFLFEYFSETQRNKGNFPGRFSGRQFSNSRSEMNVSTLELGDSALYLCASSLVDNANEKLFFGSGTQLSVL.

This rearrangement joins TRBV10-3 to TRBJ1-1; D is unresolved. The CDR3 totals 11 residues. The V gene's germline CDR1 is ENHRY and CDR2 SYGVKD. Deletions cut 7 bases from V and 6 bases from J, with 9 bases between. The CDR3 region has the DNA TGTGCCATCACCAGCGGGGCTGAAGCTTTCTTT. Translation gives CAITSGAEAFF.

The gene calls are TRBV12-3 or TRBV12-4 and TRBJ2-7, with TRBD2 as a possible D gene (6 bases). V was cut by 3 bases and J by 3 bases, with 9 bases left in between. This CDR3 contains 13 residues. CDR3 sequence reads: CASSFAGNYEQYF. Here the CDR3 DNA reads TGTGCCAGCAGTTTCGCGGGAAACTACGAGCAGTACTTC.

The chain combines TRBV6-1 with TRBJ2-1; 11 bases are shared with TRBD2. Germline V gene sequence: CDR1 MNHNS, CDR2 SASEGT. CDR3 size: 15 residues. With V trimmed by 3 bases and J by 9 bases, 7 bases remained unmatched. CDR3 in DNA: TGTGCCAGCAGTGATCGGACTAGCGGGCTGTTTGAGCAGTTCTTC. It translates to CASSDRTSGLFEQFF.

The sample holds a few counts of this clone. V is TRBV4-1 and J is TRBJ1-5; tentative D call: TRBD1 (6 bases). CDR1 MGHRA and CDR2 YSYEKL come from the germline V gene. V lost 0 bases and J lost 11, with 23 bases in between. The CDR3 spans 17 residues. In DNA, the CDR3 is TGCGCCAGCAGCCAAGAGCCGGGGACAACTGCTAAAGAGGCCCAGCATTTT. Translation gives CASSQEPGTTAKEAQHF.

This chain connects TRBV4-1 to TRBJ2-7; TRBD2 aligns across 11 bases. Trimming at V came to 6 bases and at J to 1 base, leaving 5 bases not matched to a gene. The CDR3 covers 15 residues. Germline values: CDR1 MGHRA, CDR2 YSYEKL. The CDR3 spells CASRPTSGSSYEQYF. In DNA form, the CDR3 reads TGCGCCAGCAGGCCTACTAGCGGGAGTTCCTACGAGCAGTACTTC.

About this clone: The identical CDR3 is also encoded by other nucleotide sequences in the sample. This rearrangement joins TRBV2 to TRBJ2-7; no definite D call. V was trimmed by 3 bases and J by 0 bases, leaving 3 bases between them. CDR1 SNHLY and CDR2 FYNNEI come from the germline V gene. The CDR3 loop spans 12 amino acids. CDR3 region: CASSESSYEQYF. In DNA, the CDR3 is TGTGCCAGCAGTGAGAGCTCCTACGAGCAGTACTTC.

The gene calls are TRBV6-2 or TRBV6-3 and TRBJ2-4; TRBD2 matches 11 bases. This CDR3 spans 15 amino acids. J gave up 12 bases and V 5 bases, and 12 bases lay outside the gene matches. CDR1 is MNHEY and CDR2 is SVGEGT in the germline V gene. CDR3 nucleotides: TGTGCCAGCAGTAATACTAGCGGGAGTTTTGGAACTCAGTACTTC. Translating gives CASSNTSGSFGTQYF.

In DNA form, the CDR3 reads TGTGCCAGCAGTTTCGGAGGATCCAACTATGGCTACACCTTC. Translating it yields CASSFGGSNYGYTF. The chain is built from TRBV28 and TRBJ1-2; no reliable D call. V dropped 3 bases and J dropped 2 bases, with 10 bases sitting between them. From germline, CDR1 is MDHEN and CDR2 SYDVKM. CDR3 length equals 14 residues.

V usage is TRBV19 and J usage is TRBJ1-3, with no clear D. Between the trimmed V and J ends, which lost 7 bases and 0 bases, there was a span of 10 bases. CDR1 LNHDA and CDR2 SQIVND come from the germline V gene (reference sequence). The CDR3 length is 14 residues. The CDR3 bases are TGTGCCAGTAAGAGAGGAGACTCTGGAAACACCATATATTTT. It encodes CASKRGDSGNTIYF.

This chain connects TRBV12-3 or TRBV12-4 to TRBJ1-1; 8 positions match TRBD1. CDR3 size: 13 residues. With V trimmed by 5 bases and J by 5 bases, 4 bases remained unmatched. CDR3 sequence: CASSRTGKTEAFF. The CDR3 nucleotides are TGTGCCAGCAGTCGGACAGGGAAGACTGAAGCTTTCTTT.

This clone was picked up a small number of times. The chain has TRBV5-5 and TRBJ2-7; 8 bases fit TRBD1. Germline CDR1 is SGHKS and CDR2 is YYEKEE (reference sequence). Trimming took 0 bases from V and 3 from J; bases not matched to a gene: 11. There are 17 residues in the CDR3. This chain's CDR3 is CASSLESFGTGRYEQYF. Here the CDR3 DNA reads TGTGCCAGCAGCTTGGAGTCGTTCGGGACAGGCCGCTACGAGCAGTACTTC. Complete variable domain (other parts from reference TRBV5-5 and TRBJ2-7): DAGVTQSPTHLIKTRGQQVTLRCSPISGHKSVSWYQQVLGQGPQFIFQYYEKEERGRGNFPDRFSARQFPNYSSELNVNALLLGDSALYLCASSLESFGTGRYEQYFGPGTRLTVT.